This record looks at one TCR beta chain sequence and its context. What it recognizes is unknown. The identical CDR3 is also encoded by other nucleotide sequences in the sample. The sample is drawn from a study of shared clonotypes between healthy human individuals. Regarding the study as a whole: Shared across a few donors were around 5% of the naive CD4 clonotypes.

Assay used: immunoSEQ multiplex PCR; TCRdb lists only in-frame clones, some missing. Here the sample spans approximately 2,000,000 clones, around 93% being singletons. Trimming took off 1 base at V and 5 bases at J, with 8 bases between the two ends. CDR1 and CDR2 from the germline V gene are SGHTA and FQGNSA. CDR3 size: 13 residues. From CD4+ cells came CD45RA+ naive and CD45RA-negative memory subsets. V and J are TRBV7-2 and TRBJ1-1; D not certain. The sequence came from a man aged 18 to 29 in good health. Some clones in this sample may be carry-over from other donors' samples. The sample was naive CD4+ T cells from PBMCs. Described subset: CD45RA+ positively selected. CDR3 DNA: TGTGCCAGCAGCTTAGTTGGGTGGACTGAAGCTTTCTTT. Its translation is CASSLVGWTEAFF.